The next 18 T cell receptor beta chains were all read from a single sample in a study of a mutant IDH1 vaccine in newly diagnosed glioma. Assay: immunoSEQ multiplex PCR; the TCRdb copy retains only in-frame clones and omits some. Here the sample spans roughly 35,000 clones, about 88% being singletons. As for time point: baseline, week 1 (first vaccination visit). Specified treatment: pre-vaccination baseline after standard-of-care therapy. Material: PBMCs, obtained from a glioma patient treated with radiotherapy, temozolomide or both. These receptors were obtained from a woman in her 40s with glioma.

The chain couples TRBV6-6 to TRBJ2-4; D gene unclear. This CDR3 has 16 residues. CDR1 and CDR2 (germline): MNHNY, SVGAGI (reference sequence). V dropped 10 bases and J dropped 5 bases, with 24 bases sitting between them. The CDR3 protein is CANTWPGSPGENIQYF. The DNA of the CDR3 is TGTGCCAACACTTGGCCCGGGTCCCCTGGGGAAAACATTCAGTACTTC.

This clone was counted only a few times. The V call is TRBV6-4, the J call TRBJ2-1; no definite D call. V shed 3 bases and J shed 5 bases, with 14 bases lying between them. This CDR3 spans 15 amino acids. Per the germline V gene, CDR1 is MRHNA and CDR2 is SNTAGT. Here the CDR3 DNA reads TGTGCCAGCAGTGAAGGAAACGGAATCCACAATGAGCAGTTCTTC. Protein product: CASSEGNGIHNEQFF.

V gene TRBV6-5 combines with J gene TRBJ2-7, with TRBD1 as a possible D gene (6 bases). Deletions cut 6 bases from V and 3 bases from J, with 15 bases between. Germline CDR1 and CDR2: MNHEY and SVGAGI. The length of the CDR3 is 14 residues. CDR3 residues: CASSPDSLRYEQYF. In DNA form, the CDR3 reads TGTGCCAGCAGCCCGGACAGTTTGCGCTACGAGCAGTACTTC.

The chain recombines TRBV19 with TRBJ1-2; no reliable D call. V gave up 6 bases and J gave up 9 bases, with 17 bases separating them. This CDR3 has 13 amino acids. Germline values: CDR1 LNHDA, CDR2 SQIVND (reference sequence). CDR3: CASSPSAERRYTF. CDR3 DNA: TGTGCCAGTAGCCCCAGTGCGGAGAGACGCTACACCTTC.

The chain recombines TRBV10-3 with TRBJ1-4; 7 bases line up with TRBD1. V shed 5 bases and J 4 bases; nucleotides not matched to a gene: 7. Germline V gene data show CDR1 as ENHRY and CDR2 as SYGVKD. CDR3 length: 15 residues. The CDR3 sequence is CAISPGTALNEKLFF. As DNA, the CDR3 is TGTGCCATCAGTCCCGGGACAGCCCTTAATGAAAAACTGTTTTTT.

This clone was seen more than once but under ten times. The CDR3 DNA sequence: TGTGCCAGCAGTGAGGGGTATGGCTACACCTTC. The encoded protein is CASSEGYGYTF. The genes are TRBV6-5 and TRBJ1-2, with D maybe TRBD1 (5 bases). V lost 5 bases to trimming and J lost 5 bases, with 6 bases between them. The CDR3 spans 11 residues. The V gene's germline CDR1 is MNHEY and CDR2 SVGAGI.

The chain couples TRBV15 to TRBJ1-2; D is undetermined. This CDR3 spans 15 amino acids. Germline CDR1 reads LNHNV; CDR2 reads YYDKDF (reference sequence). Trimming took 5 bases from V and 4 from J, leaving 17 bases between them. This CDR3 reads CATSPRGSQSYGYTF. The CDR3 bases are TGTGCCACCAGCCCTCGAGGGTCTCAGAGCTATGGCTACACCTTC.

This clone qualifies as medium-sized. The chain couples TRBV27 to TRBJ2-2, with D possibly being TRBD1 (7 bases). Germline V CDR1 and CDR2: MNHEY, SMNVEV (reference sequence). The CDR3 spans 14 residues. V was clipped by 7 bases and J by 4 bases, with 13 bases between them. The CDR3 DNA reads TGTGCCAGCACGGGGCAGGGGGGCACCGGGGAGCTGTTTTTT. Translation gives CASTGQGGTGELFF.

The CDR3, as DNA: TGTGCCAGCAGCTTCTCCGGGGCTGGCAATCAGCCCCAGCATTTT. Residues: CASSFSGAGNQPQHF. The V and J genes are TRBV5-5 and TRBJ1-5, with D maybe TRBD1 (5 bases). The CDR3 sequence is 15 residues long. V lost 2 bases and J 2 bases, leaving 11 bases between the germline ends. Per germline, CDR1 SGHKS and CDR2 YYEKEE (reference sequence).

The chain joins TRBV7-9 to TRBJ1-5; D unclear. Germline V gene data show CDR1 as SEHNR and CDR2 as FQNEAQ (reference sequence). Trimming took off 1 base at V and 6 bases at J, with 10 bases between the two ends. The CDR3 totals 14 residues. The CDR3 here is CASSLDHPGQPQHF. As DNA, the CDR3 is TGTGCCAGCAGCTTAGATCATCCGGGTCAGCCCCAGCATTTT.

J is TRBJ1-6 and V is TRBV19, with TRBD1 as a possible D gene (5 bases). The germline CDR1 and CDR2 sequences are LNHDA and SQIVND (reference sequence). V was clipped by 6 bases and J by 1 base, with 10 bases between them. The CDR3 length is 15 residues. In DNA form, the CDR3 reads TGTGCCAGTAGCACGGGGGGGTCCTATAATTCACCCCTCCACTTT. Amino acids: CASSTGGSYNSPLHF.

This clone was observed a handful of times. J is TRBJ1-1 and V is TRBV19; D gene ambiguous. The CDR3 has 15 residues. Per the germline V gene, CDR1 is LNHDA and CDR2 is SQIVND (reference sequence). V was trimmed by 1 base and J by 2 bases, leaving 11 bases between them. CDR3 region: CASSIAETLNTEAFF. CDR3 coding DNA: TGTGCCAGTAGTATAGCAGAGACACTAAACACTGAAGCTTTCTTT.

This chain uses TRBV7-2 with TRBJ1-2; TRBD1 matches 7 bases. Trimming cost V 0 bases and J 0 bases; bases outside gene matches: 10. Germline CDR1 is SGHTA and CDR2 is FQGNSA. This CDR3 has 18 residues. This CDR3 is CASSLAWGTAAANYGYTF. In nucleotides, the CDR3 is TGTGCCAGCAGCTTAGCATGGGGGACAGCTGCCGCTAACTATGGCTACACCTTC.

This CDR3 reads CASSQGVTTNEKLFF. Here the CDR3 DNA reads TGTGCCAGCAGCCAAGGCGTGACAACTAATGAAAAACTGTTTTTT. The rearrangement links TRBV4-2 to TRBJ1-4, with no clear D. CDR3 length: 15 amino acids. Deletions cut 1 base from V and 0 bases from J, with 6 bases between. Per germline, CDR1 LGHNA and CDR2 YNFKEQ.

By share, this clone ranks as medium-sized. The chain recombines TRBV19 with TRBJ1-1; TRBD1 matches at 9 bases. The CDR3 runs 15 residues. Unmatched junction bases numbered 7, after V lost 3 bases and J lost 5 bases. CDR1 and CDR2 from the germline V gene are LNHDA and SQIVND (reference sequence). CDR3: CASSMEGQGRTEAFF. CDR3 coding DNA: TGTGCCAGTAGTATGGAGGGACAGGGAAGGACTGAAGCTTTCTTT. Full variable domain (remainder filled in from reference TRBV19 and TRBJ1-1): DGGITQSPKYLFRKEGQNVTLSCEQNLNHDAMYWYRQDPGQGLRLIYYSQIVNDFQKGDIAEGYSVSREKKESFPLTVTSAQKNPTAFYLCASSMEGQGRTEAFFGQGTRLTVV.

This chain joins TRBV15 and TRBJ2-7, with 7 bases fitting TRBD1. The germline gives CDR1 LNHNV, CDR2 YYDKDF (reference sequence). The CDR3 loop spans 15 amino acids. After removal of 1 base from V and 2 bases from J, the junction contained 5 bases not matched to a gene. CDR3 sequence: CATSRVQGTPYEQYF. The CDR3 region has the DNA TGTGCCACCAGCAGAGTACAGGGGACCCCCTACGAGCAGTACTTC. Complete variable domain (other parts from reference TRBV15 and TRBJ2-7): DAMVIQNPRYQVTQFGKPVTLSCSQTLNHNVMYWYQQKSSQAPKLLFHYYDKDFNNEADTPDNFQSRRPNTSFCFLDIRSPGLGDTAMYLCATSRVQGTPYEQYFGPGTRLTVT.

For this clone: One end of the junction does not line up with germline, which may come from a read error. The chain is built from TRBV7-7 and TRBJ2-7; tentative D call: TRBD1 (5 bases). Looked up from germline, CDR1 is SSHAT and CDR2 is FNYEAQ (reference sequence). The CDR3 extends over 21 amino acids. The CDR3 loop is CASSNYPRGSLRTQKLYEQYF. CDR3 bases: TGTGCTAGCAGCAATTATCCCCGTGGCAGCTTAAGGACACAGAAATTATACGAGCAGTACTTC.

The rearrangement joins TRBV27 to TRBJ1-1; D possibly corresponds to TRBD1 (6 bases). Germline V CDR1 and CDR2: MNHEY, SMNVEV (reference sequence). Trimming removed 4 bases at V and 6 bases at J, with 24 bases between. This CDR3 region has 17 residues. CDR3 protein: CASSSATGRRGASEAFF. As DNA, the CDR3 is TGTGCCAGCAGTTCGGCCACAGGGCGTCGGGGGGCTTCTGAAGCTTTCTTT.